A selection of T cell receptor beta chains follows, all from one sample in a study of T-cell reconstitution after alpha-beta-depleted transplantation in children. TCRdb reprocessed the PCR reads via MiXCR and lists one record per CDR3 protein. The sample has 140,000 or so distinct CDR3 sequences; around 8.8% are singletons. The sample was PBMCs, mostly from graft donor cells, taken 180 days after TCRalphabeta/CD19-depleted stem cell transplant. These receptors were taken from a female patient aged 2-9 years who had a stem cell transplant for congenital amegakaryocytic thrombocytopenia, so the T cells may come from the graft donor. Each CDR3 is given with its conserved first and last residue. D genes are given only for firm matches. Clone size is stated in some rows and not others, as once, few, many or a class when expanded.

CDR3aa: CASSLRASTNTGELFF
CDR3nt: TGTGCCAGCAGCTTAAGGGCTAGCACGAACACCGGGGAGCTGTTTTTT
abundance: many
d_gene: NA
v_gene: TRBV7-2
j_gene: TRBJ2-2

CDR3aa: CSESGAGGRETQYF
CDR3nt: TGCAGTGAATCGGGCGCGGGGGGGCGAGAGACCCAGTACTTC
abundance: NA
d_gene: TRBD2
v_gene: TRBV20-1
j_gene: TRBJ2-5

CDR3aa: CASSLTRTADTQYF
CDR3nt: TGTGCCAGCAGCTTAACGAGGACAGCAGATACGCAGTATTTT
abundance: NA
d_gene: NA
v_gene: TRBV7-3
j_gene: TRBJ2-3

CDR3aa: CASSPGLAGPIEQFF
CDR3nt: TGTGCCAGCAGCCCGGGACTAGCGGGACCCATTGAGCAGTTCTTC
abundance: many
d_gene: TRBD2
v_gene: TRBV5-5
j_gene: TRBJ2-1

CDR3aa: CASSRTSADTQYF
CDR3nt: TGTGCCAGCAGCAGGACTAGCGCAGATACGCAGTATTTT
abundance: few
d_gene: TRBD2
v_gene: TRBV28
j_gene: TRBJ2-3

CDR3aa: CSATGEPREQYF
CDR3nt: TGCAGTGCTACGGGAGAGCCGCGGGAGCAGTACTTC
abundance: many
d_gene: NA
v_gene: TRBV20-1
j_gene: TRBJ2-7

CDR3aa: CSAHDTDTQYF
CDR3nt: TGCAGTGCCCATGACACAGATACGCAGTATTTT
abundance: many
d_gene: NA
v_gene: TRBV20-1
j_gene: TRBJ2-3

CDR3aa: CASSLSGLSTDTQYF
CDR3nt: TGCGCCAGCAGCCTTAGCGGGCTTAGCACAGATACGCAGTATTTT
abundance: many
d_gene: TRBD2
v_gene: TRBV4-3
j_gene: TRBJ2-3

CDR3aa: CASSIWLPRTELNTEAFF
CDR3nt: TGTGCCAGTAGTATTTGGCTCCCAAGGACAGAATTGAACACTGAAGCTTTCTTT
abundance: NA
d_gene: NA
v_gene: TRBV19
j_gene: TRBJ1-1

CDR3aa: CASTSEIPGYTF
CDR3nt: TGTGCCAGCACTTCTGAGATCCCTGGCTACACCTTC
abundance: few
d_gene: NA
v_gene: TRBV28
j_gene: TRBJ1-2

CDR3aa: CASSPDSSTYEQYF
CDR3nt: TGTGCCAGCAGTCCCGACAGCAGCACCTACGAGCAGTACTTC
abundance: few
d_gene: NA
v_gene: TRBV6-2/TRBV6-3
j_gene: TRBJ2-7

CDR3aa: CSARESAQETQYF
CDR3nt: TGCAGTGCTAGAGAGAGCGCGCAAGAGACCCAGTACTTC
abundance: few
d_gene: NA
v_gene: TRBV20-1
j_gene: TRBJ2-5

CDR3aa: CASRTSGPYNEQFF
CDR3nt: TGTGCCAGCAGGACTAGCGGGCCCTACAATGAGCAGTTCTTC
abundance: many
d_gene: TRBD2
v_gene: TRBV3-1
j_gene: TRBJ2-1

CDR3aa: CASSLLPTEQYF
CDR3nt: TGTGCCAGCAGTTTACTACCCACTGAGCAGTACTTC
abundance: NA
d_gene: NA
v_gene: TRBV28
j_gene: TRBJ2-7

CDR3aa: CASSQVPARTYEQYF
CDR3nt: TGCGCCAGCAGCCAAGTACCGGCCCGAACTTACGAGCAGTACTTC
abundance: NA
d_gene: NA
v_gene: TRBV4-1
j_gene: TRBJ2-7

CDR3aa: CSAFIGMAYEQYF
CDR3nt: TGCAGTGCTTTTATAGGGATGGCCTACGAGCAGTACTTC
abundance: many
d_gene: NA
v_gene: TRBV20-1
j_gene: TRBJ2-7

CDR3aa: CSVVPGQGAYEQYF
CDR3nt: TGCAGCGTTGTACCGGGACAGGGTGCGTACGAGCAGTACTTC
abundance: many
d_gene: TRBD1
v_gene: TRBV29-1
j_gene: TRBJ2-7

CDR3aa: CASSLYGAQKAFF
CDR3nt: TGTGCCAGCAGTCTATACGGTGCACAGAAGGCTTTCTTT
abundance: many
d_gene: NA
v_gene: TRBV5-6
j_gene: TRBJ1-1

CDR3aa: CASSGGRGQTGELFF
CDR3nt: TGTGCCAGCAGTGGCGGCAGGGGGCAGACCGGGGAGCTGTTTTTT
abundance: medium-sized
d_gene: TRBD1
v_gene: TRBV2
j_gene: TRBJ2-2

CDR3aa: CASSPRGNTEAFF
CDR3nt: TGTGCCAGCAGTCCGAGAGGGAACACTGAAGCTTTCTTT
abundance: many
d_gene: NA
v_gene: TRBV12-3/TRBV12-4
j_gene: TRBJ1-1

CDR3aa: CASSKTLNTEAFF
CDR3nt: TGTGCCAGCAGCAAAACACTGAACACTGAAGCTTTCTTT
abundance: many
d_gene: NA
v_gene: TRBV5-4
j_gene: TRBJ1-1

CDR3aa: CASSLTTTAGNEQFF
CDR3nt: TGCGCCAGCAGCTTGACGACTACCGCGGGAAATGAGCAGTTCTTC
abundance: few
d_gene: NA
v_gene: TRBV5-1
j_gene: TRBJ2-1

CDR3aa: CASSSPSVGEQFF
CDR3nt: TGTGCCAGCAGCTCTCCCTCCGTCGGTGAGCAGTTCTTC
abundance: many
d_gene: NA
v_gene: TRBV7-3
j_gene: TRBJ2-1

CDR3aa: CATEGVNEQFF
CDR3nt: TGTGCCACTGAGGGCGTGAATGAGCAGTTCTTC
abundance: many
d_gene: NA
v_gene: TRBV10-3
j_gene: TRBJ2-1

CDR3aa: CASSLAYITGELFF
CDR3nt: TGCGCCAGCAGCTTGGCCTATATCACCGGGGAGCTGTTTTTT
abundance: many
d_gene: NA
v_gene: TRBV5-1
j_gene: TRBJ2-2

CDR3aa: CASSWGLGAGETQYF
CDR3nt: TGTGCCAGCAGTTGGGGACTAGGGGCGGGGGAGACCCAGTACTTC
abundance: many
d_gene: TRBD2
v_gene: TRBV12-3/TRBV12-4
j_gene: TRBJ2-5

CDR3aa: CSAIHGDQETQYF
CDR3nt: TGCAGTGCTATCCATGGGGATCAAGAGACCCAGTACTTC
abundance: few
d_gene: NA
v_gene: TRBV20-1
j_gene: TRBJ2-5

CDR3aa: CSVEDDPYEQYF
CDR3nt: TGCAGCGTTGAGGACGACCCCTACGAGCAGTACTTC
abundance: many
d_gene: NA
v_gene: TRBV29-1
j_gene: TRBJ2-7

CDR3aa: CASTWYSHNYGYTF
CDR3nt: TGTGCCAGCACATGGTACAGCCATAACTATGGCTACACCTTC
abundance: many
d_gene: NA
v_gene: TRBV5-6
j_gene: TRBJ1-2

CDR3aa: CASSLRNQPQHF
CDR3nt: TGTGCCAGCAGTTTGCGGAATCAGCCCCAGCATTTT
abundance: many
d_gene: NA
v_gene: TRBV28
j_gene: TRBJ1-5

CDR3aa: CASGLAGGFHEQYF
CDR3nt: TGTGCCAGCGGACTAGCGGGAGGTTTCCACGAGCAGTACTTC
abundance: NA
d_gene: TRBD2
v_gene: TRBV27
j_gene: TRBJ2-7